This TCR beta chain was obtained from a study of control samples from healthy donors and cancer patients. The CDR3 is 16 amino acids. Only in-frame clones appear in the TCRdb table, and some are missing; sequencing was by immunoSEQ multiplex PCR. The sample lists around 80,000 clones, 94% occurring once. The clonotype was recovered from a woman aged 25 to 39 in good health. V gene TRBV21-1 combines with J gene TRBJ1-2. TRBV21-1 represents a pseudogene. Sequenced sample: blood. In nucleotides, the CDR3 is TGTGCCAGCAGCAAAGTAATGGTGACCCTGAACTATGGCTACACCTTC. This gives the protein CASSKVMVTLNYGYTF.